A single sample gave rise to the 25 T cell receptor beta chains below, sequenced in a study of T cell clonality in common variable immunodeficiency. Points from the study as a whole: Common variable immunodeficiency TCR beta sequences reportedly had fewer deletions and N-nucleotide insertions.

These receptors are not linked to any known antigen. Produced via immunoSEQ multiplex PCR; TCRdb's table is partial and in-frame only. In total the sample includes about 21,000 clones, none of them seen once. The specimen sequenced was peripheral blood mononuclear cells. The receptor source for this set is a human donor with common variable immunodeficiency.

A remark on this clone: The CDR3 goes on 3 residues after the read ends, and that part is filled in from the germline J gene. The chain is built from TRBV5-1 and TRBJ2-2; D tentatively reads TRBD1 or TRBD2 (5 bases each). Trimming took 3 bases from V and 5 from J, leaving 20 bases between them. The CDR3 consists of 17 residues. Per the germline V gene, CDR1 is SGHRS and CDR2 is YFSETQ. The CDR3 spells CASSWGPEGRRTGELFF. Partial CDR3 DNA: TGCGCCAGCAGCTGGGGCCCTGAGGGGCGAAGGACCGGGGAG.

This clone is judged medium-sized (0.01 to 0.1%). The CDR3 end lies 3 residues beyond the end of the read and is filled in from the germline J gene. The rearrangement links TRBV20-1 to TRBJ1-2; the match to TRBD1 covers 9 bases. Germline V gene lookup returns CDR1 DFQATT and CDR2 SNEGSKA (reference sequence). The CDR3 has 19 residues. V trimming: 1 base; J trimming: 2 bases; junction bases outside the gene matches: 17. CDR3 DNA, as far as it was read: TGCAGTGCTAGAGTAGCGGGCGGGGTGGGACAGGGACGGAACTATGGC. It translates to CSARVAGGVGQGRNYG. The complete CDR3 reads CSARVAGGVGQGRNYGYTF.

This clone has a handful of counts. Coverage ceases 3 residues before the CDR3 finishes, and the germline J gene fills in the end. The same CDR3 can be traced to other DNA sequences in this sample. J is TRBJ2-7 and V is TRBV7-6; 8 bases are a match to TRBD2. This CDR3 comprises 15 residues. J was trimmed by 6 bases and V by 1 base; bases with no gene match: 8. The germline gives CDR1 SGHVS, CDR2 FNYEAQ. CDR3 protein: CASSLGPAGVIEQYF. The covered CDR3 bases are TGTGCCAGCAGCTTAGGGCCAGCGGGAGTTATCGAG.

With respect to this clone: The CDR3 end falls 3 residues outside the read, so it is completed with the germline J gene. The chain recombines TRBV18 with TRBJ2-1; TRBD2 matches 12 bases. Germline lookup yields CDR1 KGHSH and CDR2 LQKENI. CDR3 length: 16 residues. V was clipped by 1 base and J by 7 bases; unmatched bases: 5. The CDR3 DNA, read in part, is TGTGCCAGCTCACCACTCCTAGCGGGAGGGCCAAATGAG. This translates into CASSPLLAGGPNE. The full CDR3 sequence reads CASSPLLAGGPNEQFF.

This clone has only a few counts. The read stops 3 residues short of the end of the CDR3; the missing end is completed from the germline J gene. The V gene is TRBV7-2, the J gene TRBJ1-2; a weak D match, TRBD1 (5 bases). This CDR3 spans 13 amino acids. Trimming removed 5 bases at V and 3 bases at J, with 10 bases between. Germline V gene lookup returns CDR1 SGHTA and CDR2 FQGNSA. The CDR3 spells CASSPRADYGYTF. The CDR3 bases that were read are TGTGCCAGCAGCCCCAGGGCTGACTATGGC.

This clone was recorded a few times. The CDR3 extends 3 residues past the end of the read, so its final part is completed from the germline J gene. The V call is TRBV18, the J call TRBJ2-5; possible D gene TRBD2, 5 bases. Germline V CDR1 and CDR2: KGHSH, LQKENI. CDR3 length: 14 amino acids. With 6 bases removed from V and 5 bases from J, the gap between germline ends came to 16 bases. CDR3 DNA, as far as it was read: TGTGCCAGCTCCCTGGCGGAGGCCCGGGAGACC. It specifies CASSLAEARET. The full CDR3 reads CASSLAEARETQYF. Full variable domain (outside the CDR3, taken from reference TRBV18 and TRBJ2-5): NAGVMQNPRHLVRRRGQEARLRCSPMKGHSHVYWYRQLPEEGLKFMVYLQKENIIDESGMPKERFSAEFPKEGPSILRIQQVVRGDSAAYFCASSLAEARETQYFGPGTRLLVL.

Incomplete CDR3 DNA: TGTGCCAGCCTCCCTCTCGCCAACGTC. It translates to CASLPLANV. The complete CDR3 protein is CASLPLANVLTF. V and J are TRBV7-9 and TRBJ2-6; no firm D call. The read comes to an end 3 residues before the CDR3 does, leaving the germline J gene to fill in the end. V was pared by 8 bases and J by 7 bases, with 9 bases between. There are 12 residues in the CDR3. Germline loops: CDR1 SEHNR, CDR2 FQNEAQ (reference sequence).

Regarding this clone: The observed sequence ends 3 residues before the CDR3 terminus, with the missing tail filled in from the germline J gene. The chain couples TRBV30 to TRBJ1-2, with D perhaps TRBD1 (6 bases). The CDR3 is 11 amino acids. The V gene's germline CDR1 is GTSNPN and CDR2 SVGIG (reference sequence). The V gene lost 2 bases and the J gene lost 5 bases, with 6 bases spanning the gap. The CDR3 protein is CAWSTGYGYTF. CDR3 bases read: TGTGCCTGGAGTACAGGGTATGGC.

This clone was seen a handful of times. The read gets to within 3 residues of the CDR3 end, and the germline J gene fills in the rest. The chain uses TRBV30 and TRBJ1-1; D remains ambiguous. The CDR3 sequence is 13 residues long. Germline CDR1 and CDR2: GTSNPN and SVGIG (reference sequence). Between the trimmed V and J ends, which lost 3 bases and 1 base, there was a span of 9 bases. CDR3 in amino acids: CAWSYEENTEAFF. CDR3 DNA, as far as it was read: TGTGCCTGGAGCTATGAAGAGAACACTGAA. The complete variable domain, with remaining parts taken from reference TRBV30 and TRBJ1-1, reads SQTIHQWPATLVQPVGSPLSLECTVEGTSNPNLYWYRQAAGRGLQLLFYSVGIGQISSEVPQNLSASRPQDRQFILSSKKLLLSDSGFYLCAWSYEENTEAFFGQGTRLTVV.

By share, this clone ranks as medium-sized. This chain's CDR3 is CAIRVQGNANYGYTF. The covered CDR3 bases are TGTGCCATCAGAGTACAGGGAAATGCTAACTATGGC. J is TRBJ1-2 and V is TRBV10-3; D possibly corresponds to TRBD1 (6 bases). The CDR3 end falls 3 residues outside the read, so it is completed with the germline J gene. The V gene lost 6 bases and the J gene lost 0 bases, with 14 bases spanning the gap. This CDR3 has 15 amino acids. Germline V gene data show CDR1 as ENHRY and CDR2 as SYGVKD.

Only a few counts were recorded for this clone. From the germline J gene comes the end of the CDR3, since the read stops 3 residues before it. The rearrangement joins TRBV11-1 to TRBJ2-2; D is unclear. This CDR3 has 14 residues. The germline V and J ends were trimmed by 3 bases and 1 base, with 6 bases remaining between them. From germline, CDR1 is SGHAT and CDR2 FQDESV (reference sequence). CDR3 DNA, as far as it was read: TGTGCCAGCAGCTTTGCGCGGAACACCGGGGAG. Its translation: CASSFARNTGE. The CDR3 in full is CASSFARNTGELFF.

This clone was counted at least ten times. Read coverage stops 3 residues before the CDR3 terminus; the germline J gene supplies the remainder. The J gene is TRBJ2-5, the V gene TRBV28; TRBD1 might be the D (6 bases). The CDR3 extends over 17 amino acids. CDR1 is MDHEN, CDR2 SYDVKM, per germline. Between the trimmed V and J ends, which lost 2 bases and 7 bases, there was a span of 23 bases. CDR3 residues: CASSLPPAPFLQGTQYF. The CDR3 bases that were read are TGTGCCAGCAGTTTACCTCCCGCGCCTTTCCTACAGGGGACC.

The table lists this clone with a few counts. The CDR3 end lies 3 residues beyond the end of the read and is filled in from the germline J gene. The chain is built from TRBV19 and TRBJ2-7, with D perhaps matching TRBD1 (5 bases). The germline V and J ends were trimmed by 6 bases and 2 bases, with 11 bases remaining between them. Germline CDR1 LNHDA, CDR2 SQIVND (reference sequence). The CDR3 is made up of 13 amino acids. Partial CDR3 DNA: TGTGCCAGTAGGAAAAGGGGAACCTACGAG. Its protein product is CASRKRGTYE. The CDR3, in full, reads CASRKRGTYEQYF.

This clone was recorded a few times. Coverage ceases 3 residues before the CDR3 finishes, and the germline J gene fills in the end. The same CDR3 arises from other DNA sequences in this sample as well. The genes are TRBV18 and TRBJ2-2, with D uncertain. Germline loops: CDR1 KGHSH, CDR2 LQKENI. The CDR3 sequence is 15 residues long. Deletions cut 2 bases from V and 2 bases from J, with 9 bases between. CDR3 sequence reads: CASSPSSGNTGELFF. Partial CDR3 DNA: TGTGCCAGCTCACCATCGTCGGGTAACACCGGGGAG.

For this clone: The CDR3 goes on 3 residues after the read ends, and that part is filled in from the germline J gene. The chain combines TRBV6-2 or TRBV6-3 with TRBJ1-5, with 7 bases identical to TRBD1. From germline, CDR1 is MNHEY and CDR2 SVGEGT. The J segment lost 5 bases and the V segment lost 4 bases, leaving 5 bases of the junction unmatched. This CDR3 contains 14 residues. CDR3 bases read: TGTGCCAGCAGTTCCCGGACAGGCGATCAGCCC. Its translation: CASSSRTGDQP. The whole CDR3 sequence reads CASSSRTGDQPQHF.

This clone has a handful of counts. The CDR3 goes on 3 residues after the read ends, and that part is filled in from the germline J gene. The same CDR3 is also encoded by other DNA sequences in this sample. This chain joins TRBV7-9 and TRBJ2-3; D may be TRBD2 (5 bases). The CDR3 length is 12 residues. Germline V gene data show CDR1 as SEHNR and CDR2 as FQNEAQ (reference sequence). Deletions cut 5 bases from V and 6 bases from J, with 9 bases between. The sequenced CDR3 bases are TGTGCCAGCAGCCCGAGAGGGGATACG. This codes for CASSPRGDT. The entire CDR3 is CASSPRGDTQYF.

By share, this clone ranks as medium-sized. CDR3 DNA (partial): TGTGCCAGCAGTACTTTTAGCGGGGGAGCCACAGATACG. This sequence encodes CASSTFSGGATDT. The whole CDR3 sequence reads CASSTFSGGATDTQYF. This chain uses TRBV6-2 or TRBV6-3 with TRBJ2-3; 9 nucleotides agree with TRBD2. The sequence runs out 3 residues before the end of the CDR3; the remainder is reconstructed from the germline J gene. This CDR3 is built from 16 residues. The J segment lost 2 bases and the V segment lost 5 bases, leaving 8 bases of the junction unmatched. The germline CDR1 and CDR2 sequences are MNHEY and SVGEGT.

This clone has just a few counts. The missing CDR3 end, 3 residues past where the read stops, is filled in from the germline J gene. J is TRBJ2-2 and V is TRBV19; D is possibly TRBD1 (6 bases). The CDR3 loop spans 14 amino acids. The V gene lost 7 bases and the J gene lost 3 bases, with 12 bases spanning the gap. Germline CDR1 reads LNHDA; CDR2 reads SQIVND (reference sequence). The CDR3 sequence: CASKRAGDTGELFF. The CDR3 DNA, read in part, is TGTGCCAGTAAGAGGGCAGGGGACACCGGGGAG.

To note about this clone: Read coverage stops 3 residues before the CDR3 terminus; the germline J gene supplies the remainder. The chain uses TRBV18 and TRBJ1-2; D perhaps matches TRBD1 (5 bases). Per the germline V gene, CDR1 is KGHSH and CDR2 is LQKENI. V lost 3 bases to trimming and J lost 1 base, with 6 bases between them. The length of the CDR3 is 13 residues. The chain's CDR3 is CASSPQGNYGYTF. Partial CDR3 DNA: TGTGCCAGCTCACCGCAGGGTAACTATGGC.

This clone turned up a few times. The observed sequence ends 3 residues before the CDR3 terminus, with the missing tail filled in from the germline J gene. The gene calls are TRBV19 and TRBJ2-2; the D is unclear. Trimming shortened V by 10 bases and J by 6 bases, and 18 bases separated the two germline ends. The CDR3 consists of 14 residues. Germline values: CDR1 LNHDA, CDR2 SQIVND (reference sequence). CDR3 sequence reads: CATRVGLFAGELFF. The covered CDR3 bases are TGTGCCACCCGAGTAGGGTTGTTCGCCGGGGAG.

A note on this clone: The read comes to an end 3 residues before the CDR3 does, leaving the germline J gene to fill in the end. The rearrangement joins TRBV7-9 to TRBJ1-6; 9 bases agree with TRBD1. J gave up 9 bases and V 5 bases, and 8 bases lay outside the gene matches. CDR3 size: 15 residues. Germline values: CDR1 SEHNR, CDR2 FQNEAQ (reference sequence). The sequenced CDR3 bases are TGTGCCAGCAGCCAGGATACAGGGGGCGGTTCACCC. Translating gives CASSQDTGGGSP. The whole CDR3 sequence reads CASSQDTGGGSPLHF. The entire variable domain, with the rest obtained from reference TRBV7-9 and TRBJ1-6, is as follows: DTGVSQNPRHKITKRGQNVTFRCDPISEHNRLYWYRQTLGQGPEFLTYFQNEAQLEKSRLLSDRFSAERPKGSFSTLEIQRTEQGDSAMYLCASSQDTGGGSPLHFGNGTRLTVT.

This clone was seen more than once but under ten times. The CDR3 is cut off 3 residues early in the read; its end comes from the germline J gene. This rearrangement joins TRBV7-3 to TRBJ1-6; D remains unclear. Germline V CDR1 and CDR2: SGHTA, FQGTGA. Trimming pared 4 bases from V and 5 bases from J, leaving 18 bases between. The length of the CDR3 is 17 residues. This chain's CDR3 is CASSSPGRAWNNSPLHF. Incomplete CDR3 DNA: TGTGCCAGCAGCTCTCCAGGTAGAGCATGGAATAATTCACCC.

This clone was seen only a few times. Read sequence stops 3 residues before the CDR3 end, and the germline J gene provides the missing end. The rearrangement joins TRBV7-6 to TRBJ2-7; TRBD2 matches 8 bases. The trim removed 6 bases at V and 2 bases at J, leaving 9 bases unmatched. The CDR3 totals 15 residues. Germline CDR1 SGHVS, CDR2 FNYEAQ. The CDR3 here is CASSSSGRGTYEQYF. CDR3 DNA, as far as it was read: TGTGCCAGCAGTTCGAGCGGGAGAGGGACCTACGAG.

This clone turned up a few times. Sequencing ends 3 residues short of the CDR3 end; the germline J gene provides the rest. This rearrangement joins TRBV7-8 to TRBJ2-7, with D perhaps assigned TRBD1 or TRBD2 (5 bases each). CDR1 is SGHVS and CDR2 is FQNEAQ in the germline V gene. CDR3 length: 12 residues. V gave up 5 bases and J gave up 3 bases, with 8 bases separating them. CDR3 bases read: TGTGCCAGCAGCCCAGGGAGCTACGAG. Its protein product is CASSPGSYE. The full CDR3 reads CASSPGSYEQYF.

On this clone itself: The read terminates 3 residues ahead of where the CDR3 ends, so the germline J gene completes it. The V and J genes are TRBV7-9 and TRBJ1-1; a weak D match, TRBD1 (6 bases). V lost 5 bases and J lost 7, with 20 bases in between. The CDR3 spans 15 residues. CDR1 is SEHNR and CDR2 is FQNEAQ in the germline V gene (reference sequence). CDR3 DNA (partial): TGTGCCAGCAGCCTGGAGGGGGGGGTACGGTTTGAA. Translating it yields CASSLEGGVRFE. The whole CDR3 sequence reads CASSLEGGVRFEAFF.